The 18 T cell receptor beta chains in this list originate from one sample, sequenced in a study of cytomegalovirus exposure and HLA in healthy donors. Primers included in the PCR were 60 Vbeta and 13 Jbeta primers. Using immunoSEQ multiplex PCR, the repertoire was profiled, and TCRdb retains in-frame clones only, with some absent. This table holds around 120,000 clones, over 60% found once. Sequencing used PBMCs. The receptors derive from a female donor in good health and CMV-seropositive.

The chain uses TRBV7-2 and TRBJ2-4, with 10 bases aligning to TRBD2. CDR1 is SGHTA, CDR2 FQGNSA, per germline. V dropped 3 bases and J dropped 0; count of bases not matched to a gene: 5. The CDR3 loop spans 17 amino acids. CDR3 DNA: TGTGCCAGCAGCTTCGGGACTAGCGCCCTAGCCAAAAACATTCAGTACTTC. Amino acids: CASSFGTSALAKNIQYF.

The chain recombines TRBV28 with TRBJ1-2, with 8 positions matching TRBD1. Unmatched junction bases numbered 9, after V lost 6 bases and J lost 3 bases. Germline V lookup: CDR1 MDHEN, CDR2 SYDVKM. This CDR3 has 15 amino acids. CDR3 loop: CASRTYQGADYGYTF. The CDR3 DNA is TGTGCCAGCAGGACCTATCAGGGGGCAGACTATGGCTACACCTTC.

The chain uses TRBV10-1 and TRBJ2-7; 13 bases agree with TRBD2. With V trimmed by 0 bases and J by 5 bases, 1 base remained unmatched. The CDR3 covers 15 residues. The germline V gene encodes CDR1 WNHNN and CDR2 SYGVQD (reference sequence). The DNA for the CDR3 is TGCGCCAGCAGTGAGTCTACTAGCGGGAGGGACGAGCAGTACTTC. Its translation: CASSESTSGRDEQYF.

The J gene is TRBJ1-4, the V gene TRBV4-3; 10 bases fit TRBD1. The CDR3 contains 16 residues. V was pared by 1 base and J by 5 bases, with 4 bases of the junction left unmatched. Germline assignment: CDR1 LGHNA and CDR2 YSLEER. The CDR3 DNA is TGCGCCAGCAGCCAAGGTGACAGGGGGCAGAATGAAAAACTGTTTTTT. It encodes CASSQGDRGQNEKLFF.

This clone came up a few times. The CDR3 reads CASGGKGRSNQPQHF. The CDR3 region has the DNA TGTGCCAGTGGGGGGAAGGGACGTAGCAATCAGCCCCAGCATTTT. The chain couples TRBV6-1 to TRBJ1-5; D is possibly TRBD1 (5 bases). Trimming cost V 9 bases and J 0 bases, with 15 bases left between them. The CDR3 has 15 amino acids. The germline V gene encodes CDR1 MNHNS and CDR2 SASEGT.

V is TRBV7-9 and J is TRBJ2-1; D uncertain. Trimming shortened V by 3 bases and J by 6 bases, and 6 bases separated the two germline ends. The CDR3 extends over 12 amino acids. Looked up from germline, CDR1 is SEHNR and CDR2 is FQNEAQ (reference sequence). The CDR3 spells CASSFYTNEQFF. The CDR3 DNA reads TGTGCCAGCAGCTTTTACACCAATGAGCAGTTCTTC.

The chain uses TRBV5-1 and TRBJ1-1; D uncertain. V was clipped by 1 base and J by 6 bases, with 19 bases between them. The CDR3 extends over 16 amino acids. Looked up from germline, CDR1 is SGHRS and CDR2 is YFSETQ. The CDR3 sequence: CASSLSAARRVPEAFF. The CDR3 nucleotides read TGCGCCAGCAGCTTGTCAGCGGCGCGAAGGGTGCCTGAAGCTTTCTTT.

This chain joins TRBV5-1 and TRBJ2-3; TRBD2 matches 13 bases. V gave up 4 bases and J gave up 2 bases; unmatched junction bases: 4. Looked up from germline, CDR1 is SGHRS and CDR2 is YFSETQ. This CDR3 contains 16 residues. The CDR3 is CASSAGLAGPTDTQYF. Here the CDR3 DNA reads TGCGCCAGCAGCGCGGGACTAGCGGGACCCACAGATACGCAGTATTTT.

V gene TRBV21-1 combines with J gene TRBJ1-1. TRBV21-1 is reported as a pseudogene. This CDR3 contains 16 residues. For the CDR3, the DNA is TGTGCCAGCAGCAAACCGGGGGGGGCGAAGAGCACTGAAGCTTTCTTT. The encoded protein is CASSKPGGAKSTEAFF.

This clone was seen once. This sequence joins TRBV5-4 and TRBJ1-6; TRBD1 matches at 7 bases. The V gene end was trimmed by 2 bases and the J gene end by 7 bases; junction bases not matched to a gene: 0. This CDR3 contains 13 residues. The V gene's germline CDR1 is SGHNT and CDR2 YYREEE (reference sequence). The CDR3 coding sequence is TGTGCCAGCAGCTTACAGGGGAATTCACCCCTCCACTTT. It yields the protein CASSLQGNSPLHF.

The CDR3 loop reads CASSEPAGGPVIGHNEQFF. The CDR3 coding sequence is TGCGCCAGCAGCGAGCCGGCGGGGGGCCCTGTTATTGGCCACAATGAGCAGTTCTTC. The chain is built from TRBV10-2 and TRBJ2-1, with 8 bases identical to TRBD2. Germline V gene lookup returns CDR1 WSHSY and CDR2 SAAADI. V lost 6 bases and J lost 5; bases outside the gene matches: 21. The CDR3 consists of 19 residues.

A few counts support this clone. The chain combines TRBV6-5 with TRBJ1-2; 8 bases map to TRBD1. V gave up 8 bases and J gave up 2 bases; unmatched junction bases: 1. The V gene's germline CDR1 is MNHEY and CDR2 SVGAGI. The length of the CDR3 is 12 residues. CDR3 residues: CASRTGNYGYTF. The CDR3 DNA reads TGTGCCAGCCGGACAGGGAACTATGGCTACACCTTC.

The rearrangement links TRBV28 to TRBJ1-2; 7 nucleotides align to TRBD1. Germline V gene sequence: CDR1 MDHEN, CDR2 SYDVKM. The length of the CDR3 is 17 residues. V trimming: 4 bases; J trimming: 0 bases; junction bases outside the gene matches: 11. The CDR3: CASSSPRGTETNYGYTF. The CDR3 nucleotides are TGTGCCAGCAGTTCTCCGCGAGGGACAGAAACTAACTATGGCTACACCTTC.

CDR3 region: CASRDRVGDTQYF. The CDR3 DNA is TGCGCCAGCAGGGACAGGGTAGGGGATACGCAGTATTTT. The chain uses TRBV5-1 and TRBJ2-3, with 8 bases fitting TRBD1. This CDR3 is built from 13 residues. Germline CDR1 is SGHRS and CDR2 is YFSETQ. The junction had 5 bases not matched to a gene; V was cut back by 5 bases and J by 6 bases.

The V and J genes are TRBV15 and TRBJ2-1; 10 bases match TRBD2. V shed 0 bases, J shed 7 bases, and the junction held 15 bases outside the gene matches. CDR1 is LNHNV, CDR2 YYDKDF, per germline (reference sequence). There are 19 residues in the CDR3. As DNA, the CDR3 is TGTGCCACCAGCAGAGATTCGACCATAGCGGGAGGAAAAATGAATGAGCAGTTCTTC. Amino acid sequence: CATSRDSTIAGGKMNEQFF.

This CDR3 reads CSVLEQGSAGNTIYF. CDR3 nucleotides: TGCAGCGTTCTTGAACAGGGTTCGGCTGGAAACACCATATATTTT. The chain links TRBV29-1 to TRBJ1-3, with a tentative D call TRBD1 (6 bases). The germline V gene encodes CDR1 SQVTM and CDR2 ANQGSEA. Between the trimmed V and J ends, which lost 5 bases and 2 bases, there was a span of 16 bases. This CDR3 comprises 15 residues. The entire variable domain, with the rest obtained from reference TRBV29-1 and TRBJ1-3, is as follows: SAVISQKPSRDICQRGTSLTIQCQVDSQVTMMFWYRQQPGQSLTLIATANQGSEATYESGFVIDKFPISRPNLTFSTLTVSNMSPEDSSIYLCSVLEQGSAGNTIYFGEGSWLTVV.

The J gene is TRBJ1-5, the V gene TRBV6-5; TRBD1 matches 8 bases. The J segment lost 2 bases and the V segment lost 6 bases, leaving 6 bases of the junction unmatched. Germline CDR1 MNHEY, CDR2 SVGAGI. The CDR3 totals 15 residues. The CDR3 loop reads CASSRGQGGNQPQHF. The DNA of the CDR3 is TGTGCCAGCAGCCGTGGACAGGGCGGCAATCAGCCCCAGCATTTT.

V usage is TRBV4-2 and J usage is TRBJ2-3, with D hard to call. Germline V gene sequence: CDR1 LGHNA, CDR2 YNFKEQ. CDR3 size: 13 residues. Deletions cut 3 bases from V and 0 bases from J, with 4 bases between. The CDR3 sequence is CASSHVSTDTQYF. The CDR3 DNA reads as TGTGCCAGCAGCCACGTTAGCACAGATACGCAGTATTTT.